These 12 T cell receptor beta chains were all obtained from the same sample, sequenced in a study of blood T cell repertoires in COVID-19. Clones were read by immunoSEQ multiplex PCR, and TCRdb kept only the in-frame ones, dropping some. The data contain about 310,000 clones, more than 75% of them seen just once; the ten biggest clones take up around 7.8%. Material for sequencing was peripheral blood. These receptors came from a woman aged 50 to 60 who had recovered from COVID-19.

This clone was seen only once. The chain joins TRBV5-3 to TRBJ2-3; D gene uncertain. TRBV5-3 is an open reading frame whose function is uncertain. Trimming took 0 bases from V and 0 from J, leaving 5 bases between them. This CDR3 contains 14 residues. The CDR3 bases are TGTGCCAGAAGCTTGGGGCGGAGCACAGATACGCAGTATTTT. Protein product: CARSLGRSTDTQYF.

This clone is a singleton in its sample. The chain recombines TRBV4-3 with TRBJ2-2; D might be TRBD1 (5 bases). V was pared by 4 bases and J by 1 base, with 13 bases between. Germline lookup yields CDR1 LGHNA and CDR2 YSLEER. This CDR3 has 16 amino acids. The CDR3 sequence: CASSPLGAGNTGELFF. For the CDR3, the DNA is TGCGCCAGCAGCCCCTTAGGGGCAGGGAACACCGGGGAGCTGTTTTTT.

The chain recombines TRBV28 with TRBJ1-5; 11 bases line up with TRBD1. Looked up from germline, CDR1 is MDHEN and CDR2 is SYDVKM. The ends lost 4 bases at V and 1 base at J; junction bases unmatched: 9. The CDR3 sequence is 18 residues long. In nucleotides, the CDR3 is TGTGCCAGCAGTTCCTGGACAGGGGGCATGGGAAGCAATCAGCCCCAGCATTTT. This translates into CASSSWTGGMGSNQPQHF.

V is TRBV30 and J is TRBJ1-5; 12 nucleotides align to TRBD1. V was pared by 4 bases and J by 7 bases, with 11 bases of the junction left unmatched. Germline assignment: CDR1 GTSNPN and CDR2 SVGIG (reference sequence). The CDR3 spans 16 residues. This CDR3 is CAWKSSGTGGWQPQHF. DNA for the CDR3: TGTGCCTGGAAGAGCTCCGGGACAGGGGGCTGGCAGCCCCAGCATTTT.

Only a few counts were recorded for this clone. Written as DNA, the CDR3 is TGTGCCAGCAGCGCCCAGGTCGTAGGAGAGCAGTACTTC. Translating it yields CASSAQVVGEQYF. The V gene is TRBV9, the J gene TRBJ2-7; D call uncertain. In germline, CDR1 is SGDLS, CDR2 YYNGEE. The CDR3 consists of 13 residues. Trimming shortened V by 3 bases and J by 7 bases, and 14 bases separated the two germline ends.

The V call is TRBV7-8, the J call TRBJ1-2; D uncertain. V shed 5 bases and J shed 0 bases, with 7 bases lying between them. The CDR3 has 13 residues. The germline V gene encodes CDR1 SGHVS and CDR2 FQNEAQ. CDR3: CASSPSANYGYTF. The CDR3 DNA sequence: TGTGCCAGCAGCCCCTCAGCTAACTATGGCTACACCTTC. The full variable domain, with the rest looked up from reference TRBV7-8 and TRBJ1-2, is GAGVSQSPRYKVAKRGQDVALRCDPISGHVSLFWYQQALGQGPEFLTYFQNEAQLDKSGLPSDRFFAERPEGSVSTLKIQRTQQEDSAVYLCASSPSANYGYTFGSGTRLTVV.

The gene calls are TRBV5-4 and TRBJ2-5, with 8 bases identical to TRBD2. The CDR3 runs 14 residues. V shed 3 bases, J shed 4 bases, and the junction held 5 bases outside the gene matches. The germline V gene encodes CDR1 SGHNT and CDR2 YYREEE (reference sequence). The CDR3 loop reads CASSSGGRSETQYF. For the CDR3, the DNA is TGTGCCAGCAGCTCAGGCGGGAGGTCAGAGACCCAGTACTTC.

This chain connects TRBV23-1 to TRBJ1-1; D might be TRBD1 (6 bases). TRBV23-1 is flagged as an ORF with uncertain function. The CDR3 contains 15 residues. V was clipped by 2 bases and J by 4 bases, with 14 bases between them. The CDR3 region has the DNA TGCGCCAGCAGTCAACCACCTACAGGGTGCACTGAAGCTTTCTTT. This sequence encodes CASSQPPTGCTEAFF.

This chain uses TRBV7-9 with TRBJ2-3; D possibly corresponds to TRBD2 (7 bases). Germline CDR1 reads SEHNR; CDR2 reads FQNEAQ (reference sequence). The CDR3 runs 14 residues. V was shortened by 4 bases and J by 10 bases, with 18 bases between the two germline ends. CDR3: CASSSLGGALAQYF. In DNA form, the CDR3 reads TGTGCCAGCAGCTCCTTGGGGGGGGCCCTTGCGCAGTATTTT.

The chain uses TRBV5-8 and TRBJ2-3; D is uncertain. CDR1 is SGHTS, CDR2 YDEGEE, per germline. The CDR3 consists of 14 residues. Trimming shortened V by 0 bases and J by 0 bases, and 5 bases separated the two germline ends. CDR3 bases: TGTGCCAGCAGCTTGGCGGGTAGCACAGATACGCAGTATTTT. This sequence encodes CASSLAGSTDTQYF.

The chain joins TRBV5-1 to TRBJ2-5, with a tentative D call TRBD2 (6 bases). The CDR3 contains 16 residues. Germline V CDR1 and CDR2: SGHRS, YFSETQ. Trimming pared 3 bases from V and 1 base from J, leaving 16 bases between. The CDR3 region is CASSWGTLRGQETQYF. The CDR3, as DNA: TGCGCCAGCAGCTGGGGGACTCTTCGGGGCCAAGAGACCCAGTACTTC.

This sequence joins TRBV5-6 and TRBJ2-7; unclear D gene. This CDR3 contains 11 residues. Germline CDR1 reads SGHDT; CDR2 reads YYEEEE. V was shortened by 1 base and J by 3 bases, with 2 bases between the two germline ends. CDR3 nucleotide sequence: TGTGCCAGCAGCTTGTACTACGAGCAGTACTTC. Residues: CASSLYYEQYF. Combining the CDR3 with reference TRBV5-6 and TRBJ2-7 gives the whole variable domain DAGVTQSPTHLIKTRGQQVTLRCSPKSGHDTVSWYQQALGQGPQFIFQYYEEEERQRGNFPDRFSGHQFPNYSSELNVNALLLGDSALYLCASSLYYEQYFGPGTRLTVT.